The rows below give T cell receptor beta chains drawn from one sample of a study of cytomegalovirus exposure and HLA in healthy donors. Sequencing was performed with immunoSEQ multiplex PCR; in TCRdb, only in-frame clones are kept and a portion is missing. The sample records roughly 190,000 clones, around 78% being singletons. The material sequenced was PBMCs. The receptors stem from a woman in her 30s in good health and CMV-seropositive. The CDR3 runs from the conserved cysteine through the conserved F or W. Each record gives: CDR3 length, clone size, J gene, V gene, CDR3 protein. Expanded clones are given a class, and other clones once, few, many or no size at all.

cdr3_length: 13
clone_size: -
j_call: TRBJ1-5
v_call: TRBV28
cdr3_aa: CASRSGGNQPQHF

cdr3_length: 15
clone_size: -
j_call: TRBJ2-7
v_call: TRBV27
cdr3_aa: CASSLKGVGSYEQYF

cdr3_length: 14
clone_size: -
j_call: TRBJ2-3
v_call: TRBV7-6
cdr3_aa: CASSLGAEVDTQYF

cdr3_length: 15
clone_size: -
j_call: TRBJ2-3
v_call: TRBV9
cdr3_aa: CASSVAGDRTDTQYF

cdr3_length: 13
clone_size: -
j_call: TRBJ1-2
v_call: TRBV4-1
cdr3_aa: CASSQQQGFGYTF

cdr3_length: 14
clone_size: -
j_call: TRBJ2-1
v_call: TRBV5-1
cdr3_aa: CASNVGGPGNEQFF

cdr3_length: 15
clone_size: -
j_call: TRBJ1-2
v_call: TRBV5-1
cdr3_aa: CASSLEQGQSYGYTF

cdr3_length: 18
clone_size: once
j_call: TRBJ1-1
v_call: TRBV14
cdr3_aa: CASSQDFLGQSLNTEAFF

cdr3_length: 16
clone_size: -
j_call: TRBJ1-5
v_call: TRBV28
cdr3_aa: CASSSPGIYSNQPQHF

cdr3_length: 16
clone_size: -
j_call: TRBJ2-3
v_call: TRBV5-1
cdr3_aa: CASSLETSGGKDTQYF

cdr3_length: 16
clone_size: -
j_call: TRBJ2-3
v_call: TRBV9
cdr3_aa: CASSALLAGGGDTQYF

cdr3_length: 15
clone_size: -
j_call: TRBJ1-1
v_call: TRBV6-6
cdr3_aa: CASSYGQGLNTEAFF

cdr3_length: 14
clone_size: -
j_call: TRBJ2-3
v_call: TRBV30
cdr3_aa: CAWDYSGGTDTQYF

cdr3_length: 14
clone_size: -
j_call: TRBJ2-7
v_call: TRBV5-1
cdr3_aa: CASSSQGDSYEQYF

cdr3_length: 16
clone_size: few
j_call: TRBJ1-5
v_call: TRBV28
cdr3_aa: CASNILGTGYSQPQHF

cdr3_length: 16
clone_size: -
j_call: TRBJ1-4
v_call: TRBV19
cdr3_aa: CASSYRGGMTNEKLFF

cdr3_length: 14
clone_size: -
j_call: TRBJ2-7
v_call: TRBV5-1
cdr3_aa: CASSQAGRGGAQYF

cdr3_length: 17
clone_size: once
j_call: TRBJ1-3
v_call: TRBV30
cdr3_aa: CAWSVLGPFDSGNTIYF

cdr3_length: 14
clone_size: -
j_call: TRBJ2-3
v_call: TRBV5-1
cdr3_aa: CASSLRLATDTQYF

cdr3_length: 14
clone_size: -
j_call: TRBJ1-5
v_call: TRBV28
cdr3_aa: CASSFRGGLQPQHF

cdr3_length: 14
clone_size: -
j_call: TRBJ2-3
v_call: TRBV30
cdr3_aa: CAWSGGRAIDTQYF

cdr3_length: 11
clone_size: once
j_call: TRBJ2-7
v_call: TRBV6-5
cdr3_aa: CASSASNEQYF

cdr3_length: 16
clone_size: once
j_call: TRBJ2-2
v_call: TRBV7-2
cdr3_aa: CASSFTGGFDTGELFF

cdr3_length: 13
clone_size: -
j_call: TRBJ2-3
v_call: TRBV9
cdr3_aa: CASSVAVLDTQYF

cdr3_length: 15
clone_size: -
j_call: TRBJ1-5
v_call: TRBV7-2
cdr3_aa: CASSSPDRGDQPQHF

cdr3_length: 12
clone_size: -
j_call: TRBJ1-1
v_call: TRBV30
cdr3_aa: CAWSVLNTEAFF

cdr3_length: 14
clone_size: few
j_call: TRBJ1-1
v_call: TRBV7-2
cdr3_aa: CASIKEIWNTEAFF

cdr3_length: 16
clone_size: few
j_call: TRBJ2-1
v_call: TRBV14
cdr3_aa: CASSRLTSGGNNEQFF

cdr3_length: 17
clone_size: -
j_call: TRBJ1-2
v_call: TRBV4-1
cdr3_aa: CASSHYTGAFSNYGYTF

cdr3_length: 12
clone_size: -
j_call: TRBJ1-5
v_call: TRBV29-1
cdr3_aa: CSVISGEQPQHF

cdr3_length: 12
clone_size: -
j_call: TRBJ1-2
v_call: TRBV30
cdr3_aa: CAWSTGPYGYTF

cdr3_length: 12
clone_size: -
j_call: TRBJ1-1
v_call: TRBV7-8
cdr3_aa: CASSPARTAPFF

cdr3_length: 12
clone_size: once
j_call: TRBJ1-1
v_call: TRBV30
cdr3_aa: CAWSLGETEAFF

cdr3_length: 15
clone_size: -
j_call: -
v_call: TRBV11-3
cdr3_aa: CASRGGGGRGHEQYF

cdr3_length: 15
clone_size: -
j_call: TRBJ2-1
v_call: TRBV28
cdr3_aa: CASSFTSSLYNEQFF

cdr3_length: 17
clone_size: once
j_call: TRBJ1-6
v_call: TRBV28
cdr3_aa: CASSFSGKSSYNSPLHF

cdr3_length: 16
clone_size: -
j_call: TRBJ1-3
v_call: TRBV7-8
cdr3_aa: CASSSTFGGTGNTIYF

cdr3_length: 13
clone_size: -
j_call: TRBJ1-2
v_call: TRBV28
cdr3_aa: CASNGGALYGYTF

cdr3_length: 15
clone_size: -
j_call: TRBJ2-7
v_call: TRBV10-3
cdr3_aa: CAIRTERTGAYEQYF

cdr3_length: 15
clone_size: -
j_call: TRBJ2-3
v_call: TRBV5-1
cdr3_aa: CASSLEGGYTDTQYF

cdr3_length: 13
clone_size: -
j_call: TRBJ1-2
v_call: TRBV6-5
cdr3_aa: CASSYGTNYGYTF

cdr3_length: 18
clone_size: -
j_call: TRBJ1-4
v_call: TRBV5-6
cdr3_aa: CASSFGTAGWGTNEKLFF

cdr3_length: 16
clone_size: -
j_call: TRBJ2-1
v_call: TRBV2
cdr3_aa: CASSGTGLMSLNEQFF

cdr3_length: 19
clone_size: -
j_call: TRBJ2-4
v_call: TRBV30
cdr3_aa: CAWSTLRRQGAAIGNIQYF

cdr3_length: 15
clone_size: -
j_call: TRBJ2-3
v_call: TRBV6-1
cdr3_aa: CASSYNGGSTDTQYF

cdr3_length: 12
clone_size: -
j_call: TRBJ2-7
v_call: TRBV18
cdr3_aa: CASSNRGHEQYF

cdr3_length: 14
clone_size: -
j_call: TRBJ2-1
v_call: TRBV7-3
cdr3_aa: CASRESEDGGEQFF

cdr3_length: 12
clone_size: -
j_call: TRBJ1-1
v_call: TRBV30
cdr3_aa: CALRTGHTEAFF

cdr3_length: 15
clone_size: -
j_call: TRBJ1-6
v_call: TRBV7-2
cdr3_aa: CASSLELGGDSPLHF

cdr3_length: 14
clone_size: -
j_call: TRBJ2-4
v_call: TRBV7-9
cdr3_aa: CASSLPQGSNIQYF

cdr3_length: 15
clone_size: -
j_call: TRBJ2-7
v_call: TRBV6-5
cdr3_aa: CASSPRGGSSYEQYF

cdr3_length: 14
clone_size: -
j_call: -
v_call: TRBV4-1
cdr3_aa: CASSQDVRVNEQYF

cdr3_length: 15
clone_size: -
j_call: TRBJ1-6
v_call: TRBV5-4
cdr3_aa: CASSLGSGDASPLHF

cdr3_length: 16
clone_size: -
j_call: TRBJ1-5
v_call: TRBV27
cdr3_aa: CASSPWGRDSNQPQHF

cdr3_length: 14
clone_size: -
j_call: TRBJ2-3
v_call: TRBV28
cdr3_aa: CASSFSGRTDTQYF